The present T cell receptor (beta chain) was sequenced within a study of blood T cell repertoires in COVID-19. Study summary: From T cells, B-cell-depleted T cells, or PBMCs came the material, which was cDNA or gDNA.

V dropped 1 base and J dropped 3 bases, with 7 bases sitting between them. The CDR3 totals 13 residues. CDR1 and CDR2 from the germline V gene are SGHNT and YENEEA. Libraries were prepared by immunoSEQ multiplex PCR; TCRdb keeps only in-frame clonotypes and omits some of them. The profile covers about 280,000 clones, with 80% to 90% appearing a single time and 4.6% taken by the ten largest. The sample taken for sequencing was peripheral blood. The chain joins TRBV11-3 to TRBJ2-7; unclear D gene. The receptor was isolated from a man in his forties or fifties with acute or convalescent COVID-19. Here the CDR3 reads CASSLASFYEQYF. CDR3 coding DNA: TGTGCCAGCAGCTTAGCCTCTTTCTACGAGCAGTACTTC.